Detailed here is one T cell receptor (beta chain). This record comes from a study of cytomegalovirus exposure and HLA in healthy donors. Assay: immunoSEQ multiplex PCR; the TCRdb copy retains only in-frame clones and omits some. Of about 140,000 clones listed, approximately 90% are singletons. Separate from the approximately 730-subject first cohort, the roughly 120-subject validation cohort was the one that the donors belonged to. CDR1 LGHNT and CDR2 FRNRAP come from the germline V gene. Germline trimming cut 1 base from V and 6 bases from J; bases unmatched to any gene: 8. The CDR3 is made up of 15 amino acids.

The sequenced sample consisted of PBMCs. The rearrangement links TRBV12-5 to TRBJ2-7; 8 bases are a match to TRBD1. The sequence derives from a man aged 18 to 30 in good health and CMV-seronegative. The CDR3 sequence is CASGLDGTGAGEQYV. Written as DNA, the CDR3 is TGTGCTAGTGGTTTGGACGGGACAGGTGCCGGCGAGCAGTACGTC.